This T cell receptor (beta chain) was captured by sequencing in a study of shared clonotypes between healthy human individuals. Points from the study as a whole: Generation probabilities of non-shared clonotypes were lower (relative to those shared by all four donors).

Recent acute infections and vaccinations were absent in the healthy HIV-negative adult donors. An even split of each subset's genomic DNA across several immunoSEQ plates was performed. Assay used: immunoSEQ multiplex PCR; TCRdb lists only in-frame clones, some missing. Of 900,000 to 1,200,000 clones listed, around 78% are singletons. A word on this clone: What it binds is not known. A read error is possible here, since a much larger clone lies one base away. This specimen includes other DNA sequences encoding the same CDR3.

From germline, CDR1 is SGHTA and CDR2 FQGNSA. This CDR3 region has 13 residues. V lost 3 bases to trimming and J lost 7 bases; unmatched junction nucleotides: 1. This receptor was identified in a young man in good health. Some clones in this sample may be carry-over from other donors' samples. The source material was memory CD4+ T cells from PBMCs. Subset meaning: CD45RA-negative fraction. This chain links TRBV7-2 with TRBJ1-5; 9 bases are a match to TRBD1. In DNA, the CDR3 is TGTGCCAGCAGCTTGGACAGGGGCCAGCCCCAGCATTTT. Encoded protein: CASSLDRGQPQHF.